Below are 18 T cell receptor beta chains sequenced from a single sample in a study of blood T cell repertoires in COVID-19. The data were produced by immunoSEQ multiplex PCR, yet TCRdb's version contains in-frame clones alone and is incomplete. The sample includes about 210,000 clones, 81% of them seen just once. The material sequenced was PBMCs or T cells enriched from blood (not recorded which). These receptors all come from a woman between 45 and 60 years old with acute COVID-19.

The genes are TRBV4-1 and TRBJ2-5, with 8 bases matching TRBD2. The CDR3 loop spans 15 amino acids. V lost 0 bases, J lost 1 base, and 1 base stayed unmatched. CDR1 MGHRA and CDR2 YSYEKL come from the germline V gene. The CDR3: CASSQEAGGQETQYF. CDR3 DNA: TGCGCCAGCAGCCAAGAGGCGGGGGGCCAAGAGACCCAGTACTTC.

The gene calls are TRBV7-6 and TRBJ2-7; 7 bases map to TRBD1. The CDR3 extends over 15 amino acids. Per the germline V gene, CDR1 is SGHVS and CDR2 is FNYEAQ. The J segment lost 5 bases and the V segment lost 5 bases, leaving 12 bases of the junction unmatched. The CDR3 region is CASSPADRPGDEQYF. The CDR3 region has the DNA TGTGCCAGCAGCCCAGCGGACAGGCCAGGCGACGAGCAGTACTTC.

The CDR3 DNA reads TGTGCCAGCAGTTCCCCTTACGCCGGTGAGCAGTTCTTC. Translated, it gives CASSSPYAGEQFF. This chain joins TRBV28 and TRBJ2-1; D call uncertain. Germline values: CDR1 MDHEN, CDR2 SYDVKM. The CDR3 runs to 13 residues. Trimming shortened V by 4 bases and J by 9 bases, and 13 bases separated the two germline ends.

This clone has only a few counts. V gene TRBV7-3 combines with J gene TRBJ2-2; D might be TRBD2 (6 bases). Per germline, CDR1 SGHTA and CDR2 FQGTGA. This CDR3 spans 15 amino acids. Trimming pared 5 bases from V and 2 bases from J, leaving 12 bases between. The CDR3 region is CASSPPGTNTGELFF. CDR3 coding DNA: TGTGCCAGCAGCCCTCCCGGGACTAACACCGGGGAGCTGTTTTTT.

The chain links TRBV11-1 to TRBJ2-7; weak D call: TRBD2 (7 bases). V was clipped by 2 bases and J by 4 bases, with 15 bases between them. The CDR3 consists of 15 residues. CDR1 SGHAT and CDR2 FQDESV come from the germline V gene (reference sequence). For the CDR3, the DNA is TGTGCCAGCAGCTTAAGAGGGGGGGCCGGGTACGAGCAGTACTTC. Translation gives CASSLRGGAGYEQYF.

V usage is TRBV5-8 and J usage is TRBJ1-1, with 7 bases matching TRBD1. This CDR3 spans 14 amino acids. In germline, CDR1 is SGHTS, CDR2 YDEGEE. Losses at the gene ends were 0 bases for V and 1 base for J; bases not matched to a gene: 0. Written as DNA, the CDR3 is TGTGCCAGCAGCTTGGAGGGGGCGAACACTGAAGCTTTCTTT. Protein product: CASSLEGANTEAFF.

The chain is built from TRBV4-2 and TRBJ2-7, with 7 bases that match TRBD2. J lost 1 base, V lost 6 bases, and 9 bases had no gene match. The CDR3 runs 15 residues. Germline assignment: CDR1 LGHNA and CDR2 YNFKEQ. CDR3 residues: CASRIAVAGSYEQYF. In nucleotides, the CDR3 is TGTGCCAGCAGAATCGCAGTAGCGGGTTCCTACGAGCAGTACTTC.

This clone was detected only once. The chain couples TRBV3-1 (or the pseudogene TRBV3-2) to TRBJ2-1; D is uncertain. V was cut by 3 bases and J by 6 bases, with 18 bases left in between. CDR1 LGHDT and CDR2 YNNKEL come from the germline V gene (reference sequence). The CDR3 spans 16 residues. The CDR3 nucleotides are TGTGCCAGCAGCCAGAGAGGTAGTGTTTATAGCAATGAGCAGTTCTTC. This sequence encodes CASSQRGSVYSNEQFF.

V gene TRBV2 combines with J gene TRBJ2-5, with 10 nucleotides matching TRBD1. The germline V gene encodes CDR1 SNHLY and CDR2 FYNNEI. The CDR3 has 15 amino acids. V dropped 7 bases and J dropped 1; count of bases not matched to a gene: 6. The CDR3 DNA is TGTGCCAGCACAGGACAGGGGGTTTTCCAAGAGACCCAGTACTTC. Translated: CASTGQGVFQETQYF.

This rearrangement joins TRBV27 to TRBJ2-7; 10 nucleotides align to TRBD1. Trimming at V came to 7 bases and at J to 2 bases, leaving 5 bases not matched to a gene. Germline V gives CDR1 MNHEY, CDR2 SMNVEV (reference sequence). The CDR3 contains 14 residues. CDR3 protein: CASTTGTGAYEQYF. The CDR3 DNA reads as TGTGCCAGCACAACCGGGACAGGGGCCTACGAGCAGTACTTC.

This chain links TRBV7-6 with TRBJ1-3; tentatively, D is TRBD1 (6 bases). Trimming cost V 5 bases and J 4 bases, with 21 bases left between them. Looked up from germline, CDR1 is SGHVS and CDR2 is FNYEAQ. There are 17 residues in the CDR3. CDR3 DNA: TGTGCCAGCAGCGGTTTAACTGGGGGCGATAGGGGAAACACCATATATTTT. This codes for CASSGLTGGDRGNTIYF.

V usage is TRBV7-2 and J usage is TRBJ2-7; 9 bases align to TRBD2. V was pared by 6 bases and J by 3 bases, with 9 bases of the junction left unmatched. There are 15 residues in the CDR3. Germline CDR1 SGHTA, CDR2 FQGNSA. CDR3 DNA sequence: TGTGCCAGCAGTCCGGCTAGCGGGGCGGTCTACGAGCAGTACTTC. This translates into CASSPASGAVYEQYF.

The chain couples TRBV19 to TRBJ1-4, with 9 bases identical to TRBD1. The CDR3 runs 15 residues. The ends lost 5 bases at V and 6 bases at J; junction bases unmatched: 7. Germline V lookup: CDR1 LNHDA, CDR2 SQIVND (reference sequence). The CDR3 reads CASSSRTGAYEKLFF. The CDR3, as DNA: TGTGCCAGTAGTTCTCGGACAGGGGCCTATGAAAAACTGTTTTTT.

This chain's CDR3 is CASSQGQAGEQYF. Written as DNA, the CDR3 is TGTGCCAGCAGCCAAGGACAGGCGGGGGAGCAGTACTTC. The chain has TRBV7-7 and TRBJ2-7, with a tentative D call TRBD1 (7 bases). The CDR3 loop spans 13 amino acids. The V end was cut by 5 bases, the J end by 7 bases, with 15 bases between. Germline V gene lookup returns CDR1 SSHAT and CDR2 FNYEAQ (reference sequence).

The DNA for the CDR3 is TGTGCCAGCAGCTTGTTCGGGGTTTGGGGCCAAGAGACCCAGTACTTC. This translates into CASSLFGVWGQETQYF. The chain recombines TRBV7-9 with TRBJ2-5; TRBD2 might be the D (5 bases). CDR1 and CDR2 from the germline V gene are SEHNR and FQNEAQ (reference sequence). The CDR3 covers 16 residues. Trimming took off 3 bases at V and 1 base at J, with 15 bases between the two ends.

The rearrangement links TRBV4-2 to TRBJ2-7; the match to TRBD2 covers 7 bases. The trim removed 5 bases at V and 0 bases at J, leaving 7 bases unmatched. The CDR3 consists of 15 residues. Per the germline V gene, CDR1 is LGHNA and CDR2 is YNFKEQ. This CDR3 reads CASSYRAGSSYEQYF. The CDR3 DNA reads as TGTGCCAGCAGCTACCGAGCGGGGAGCTCCTACGAGCAGTACTTC.

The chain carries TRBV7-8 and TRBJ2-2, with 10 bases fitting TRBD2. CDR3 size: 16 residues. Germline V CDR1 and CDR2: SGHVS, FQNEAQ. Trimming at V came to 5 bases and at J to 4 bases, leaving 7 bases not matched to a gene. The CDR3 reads CASSPAGTSATGELFF. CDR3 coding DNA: TGTGCCAGCAGCCCTGCCGGGACTAGCGCCACCGGGGAGCTGTTTTTT.

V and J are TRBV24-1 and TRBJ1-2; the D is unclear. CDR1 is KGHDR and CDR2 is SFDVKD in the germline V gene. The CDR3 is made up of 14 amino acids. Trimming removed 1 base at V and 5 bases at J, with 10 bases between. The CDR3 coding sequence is TGTGCCACCAGTGATTTCCGGAGGGATTATGGCTACACCTTC. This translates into CATSDFRRDYGYTF.